The rows below give T cell receptor beta chains drawn from one sample of a study of beta chain features in type 1 diabetes. TCRdb keeps only in-frame clones here, not all; method: immunoSEQ multiplex PCR. Of some 400,000 clones listed, roughly 15% are singletons. Material: naive CD4+ T cells from blood. The origin of the receptors is a woman younger than 30 in good health. Each CDR3 is given with its conserved first and last residue. A D gene is named only where the DNA matches it firmly. Clone size is stated in some rows and not others, as once, few, many or a class when expanded.

j_call	d_call	clone_size	v_call	cdr3_nt	cdr3_aa
TRBJ2-4	TRBD1	.	TRBV4-3	TGCGCCAGCAGCCAAGATGGTGTGCGGGACAGGAGGAACATTCAGTACTTC	CASSQDGVRDRRNIQYF
TRBJ2-5	TRBD1	.	TRBV10-3	TGTGCCATCAGTGAGTCGACAGGGCAAGAGACCCAGTACTTC	CAISESTGQETQYF
TRBJ1-1	TRBD1	.	TRBV4-3	TGCGCCAGCAGCCCCGGACAGGGTTACACTGAAGCTTTCTTT	CASSPGQGYTEAFF
TRBJ1-2	.	few	TRBV9	TGTGCCAGCAGCTCCAGTCCTACTAAGGGGCCCTATGGCTACACCTTC	CASSSSPTKGPYGYTF
TRBJ1-2	.	.	TRBV4-3	TGCGCCAGCAGCCAAGAGGGTGGACAGACCTATGGCTACACCTTC	CASSQEGGQTYGYTF
TRBJ2-3	.	few	TRBV27	TGTGCCAGCAGTTTCGTAGCTGTCAGCACAGATACGCAGTATTTT	CASSFVAVSTDTQYF
TRBJ2-7	.	.	TRBV19	TGTGCCAGTAGTCAACCTAGACAGGCCTTCTACGAGCAGTACTTC	CASSQPRQAFYEQYF
TRBJ1-1	.	.	TRBV2	TGTGCCAGCAGTCGGCAGGGGAACACTGAAGCTTTCTTT	CASSRQGNTEAFF
TRBJ2-1	TRBD2	.	TRBV4-3	TGCGCCAGCAGTAAAAGCGGGAGTGCTCCCAATGAGCAGTTCTTC	CASSKSGSAPNEQFF
TRBJ1-4	.	.	TRBV18	TGTGCCAGCTCACCTCCTGAGGGAGGGGAAAAACTGTTTTTT	CASSPPEGGEKLFF
TRBJ2-1	.	few	TRBV20-1	TGCAGTGCCCCTCGCGGCGATGAGCAGTTCTTC	CSAPRGDEQFF
TRBJ2-7	.	.	TRBV30	TGTGCCTGGAGGAGACCGGGATACGAGCAGTACTTC	CAWRRPGYEQYF
TRBJ2-2	.	.	TRBV27	TGTGCCAGCAGTTTATGGCGGACCGGGGAGCTGTTTTTT	CASSLWRTGELFF
TRBJ1-2	.	.	TRBV25-1	TGTGCCAGCAGTGAATCTGTTGTGTATTATGGCTACACCTTC	CASSESVVYYGYTF
TRBJ2-1	TRBD2	few	TRBV13	TGTGCCAGCAGCTTAAAGTCTAGCGGGAGCAATGAGCAGTTCTTC	CASSLKSSGSNEQFF
TRBJ2-1	TRBD2	.	TRBV27	TGTGCCAGCAGTTTGAGGCTAGCGGTTTACAATGAGCAGTTCTTC	CASSLRLAVYNEQFF
TRBJ2-6	TRBD1	once	TRBV4-2	TGTGCCAGCAGCCAAACTCAGGGGGCTTCTGGGGCCAACGTCCTGACTTTC	CASSQTQGASGANVLTF
TRBJ2-7	TRBD1	.	TRBV30	TGTGCCTGGGGGTCCCAGGGGGCAAGTGAGCAGTACTTC	CAWGSQGASEQYF
TRBJ2-1	TRBD1	few	TRBV19	TGTGCCAGTAGTGTCAATCAGGGGGCTTACAATGAGCAGTTCTTC	CASSVNQGAYNEQFF
TRBJ1-5	.	.	TRBV18	TGTGCCAGCTCACCACCGGGGGGGAATGGCAATCAGCCCCAGCATTTT	CASSPPGGNGNQPQHF
TRBJ1-5	.	few	TRBV7-2	TGTGCCAGCAGCTTAAGGTACCGGGGGGACCAGCCCCAGCATTTT	CASSLRYRGDQPQHF
TRBJ2-1	.	.	TRBV5-1	TGCGCCAGCAGCTTGGATCGAGACTCGGGGTTCTTC	CASSLDRDSGFF
TRBJ2-7	TRBD2	.	TRBV28	TGTGCCAGCAGTCCAGCGGGAGTGAGGTACGAGCAGTACTTC	CASSPAGVRYEQYF
TRBJ1-1	.	few	TRBV4-2	TGTGCCAGCAGCCAAGACCCGGACAGAGGAGCTTTCTTT	CASSQDPDRGAFF
TRBJ2-5	.	few	TRBV7-9	TGTGCCAGCAGCTCGTACCAAGAGACCCAGTACTTC	CASSSYQETQYF
TRBJ2-7	.	few	TRBV7-9	TGTGCCAGCAGCTTACCTGGACAGACCTACGAGCAGTACTTC	CASSLPGQTYEQYF
TRBJ2-5	.	once	TRBV27	TGTGCCAGCAGTCTCAGCCGGGACAGGACTAGCGTTAAAGAGACCCAGTACTTC	CASSLSRDRTSVKETQYF
TRBJ2-5	.	.	TRBV9	TGTGCCAGCAGCGTAAGCTCAGGGTTTAAAGGGACCCAGTACTTC	CASSVSSGFKGTQYF
TRBJ2-3	TRBD1	few	TRBV9	TGTGCCAGCAGCCCAACTTTGACAGGGCCTACGCAGTATTTT	CASSPTLTGPTQYF
TRBJ1-1	.	once	TRBV14	TGTGCCAGCCGACAGCTTATGAACACTGAAGCTTTCTTT	CASRQLMNTEAFF
TRBJ1-1	TRBD1	.	TRBV5-1	TGCGCCAGCAGCTTACGGACAGGCGGAACTGAAGCTTTCTTT	CASSLRTGGTEAFF
TRBJ2-2	TRBD1	.	TRBV18	TGTGCCAGCTCACTCCTGACAGGGAGCGCGAACACCGGGGAGCTGTTTTTT	CASSLLTGSANTGELFF
TRBJ1-2	.	few	TRBV7-9	TGTGCCAGCAGCTTATTTGGCGGAAACTATGGCTACACCTTC	CASSLFGGNYGYTF
TRBJ1-1	.	.	TRBV20-1	TGCAGTGCTAGGGTGCAGGTCGAAGCTTTCTTT	CSARVQVEAFF
TRBJ1-2	.	.	TRBV7-9	TGTGCCAGCAGCTTAGCCGAATCACAGGGATATGGCTACACCTTC	CASSLAESQGYGYTF
TRBJ2-1	TRBD2	.	TRBV7-7	TGTGCTAGCAGCCTCTCAGGGACTAGCGGGAGGGGTGAGCAGTTCTTC	CASSLSGTSGRGEQFF
TRBJ1-1	.	.	TRBV28	TGTGCCAGCAGCCCCGGGGACACGGGAGGGGGGAACACTGAAGCTTTCTTT	CASSPGDTGGGNTEAFF
TRBJ2-5	TRBD2	.	TRBV11-2	TGTGCCAGCAGTTTAATCCGGGGGGGGCAGGAGACCCAGTACTTC	CASSLIRGGQETQYF
TRBJ1-1	.	.	TRBV7-2	TGTGCCAGCAGCTTAGCGCCAACAGGCTTGAACACTGAAGCTTTCTTT	CASSLAPTGLNTEAFF
TRBJ2-3	TRBD1	.	TRBV11-1	TGTGCCAGCAGCTCACCTAGGGACAGGAGGAGCTCGGTTTGGTATTTT	CASSSPRDRRSSVWYF
TRBJ2-3	TRBD2	.	TRBV7-3	TGTGCCAGCAGCCGTCTAGCGGGGGGAGATACGCAGTATTTT	CASSRLAGGDTQYF
TRBJ1-4	TRBD1	few	TRBV29-1	TGCAGCGTTGACACAGGGGTCGACGAAAAACTGTTTTTT	CSVDTGVDEKLFF
TRBJ2-5	.	few	TRBV6-5	TGTGCCACCGCCCGGAATAGGGGTGTCCAAGAGACCCAGTACTTC	CATARNRGVQETQYF
TRBJ1-4	.	.	TRBV29-1	TGCAGCGTTGTATCGGAAAAACTGTTTTTT	CSVVSEKLFF
TRBJ2-2	TRBD2	few	TRBV4-1	TGCGCCAGCAGCCAGGCAACTAGCGGGAGTGGAACCGGGGAGCTGTTTTTT	CASSQATSGSGTGELFF
TRBJ2-3	TRBD1	.	TRBV7-9	TGTGCCAGCAGCTATAGGAGGGGACAGGGACGAGATACGCAGTATTTT	CASSYRRGQGRDTQYF
TRBJ2-5	.	few	TRBV27	TGTGCCAGCAGCCTTAACCAAGAGACCCAGTACTTC	CASSLNQETQYF
TRBJ1-5	.	.	TRBV6-6	TGTGCCAGCAGTTACGACAGCCCCAATCAGCCCCAGCATTTT	CASSYDSPNQPQHF
TRBJ1-1	.	.	TRBV18	TGTGCCAGCTCGCGCAACAGGGATGGGAGCACTGAAGCTTTCTTT	CASSRNRDGSTEAFF
TRBJ2-3	TRBD1	few	TRBV5-6	TGTGCCAGCAGCTTGGCTCCGGGACAGGGGGCGTCATACACGCAGTATTTT	CASSLAPGQGASYTQYF
TRBJ2-7	TRBD2	few	TRBV29-1	TGCAGCGTTGCGGGACTAGCGGGAGACTTGGAGCAGTACTTC	CSVAGLAGDLEQYF
TRBJ1-5	TRBD1	.	TRBV15	TGTGCCACCATCCCCGGGACAGGAGATCAGCCCCAGCATTTT	CATIPGTGDQPQHF
TRBJ2-3	TRBD1	few	TRBV28	TGTGCCAGCTGGACAGGGGGTGGAGATACGCAGTATTTT	CASWTGGGDTQYF
TRBJ1-5	.	few	TRBV30	TGTGCCTGGAGTCAGGGGCAGCCCCAGCATTTT	CAWSQGQPQHF
TRBJ2-7	TRBD2	few	TRBV14	TGTGCCAGCAGCCAACCTCGGAGCGGGAGGGCAGACGAGCAGTACTTC	CASSQPRSGRADEQYF
TRBJ1-1	TRBD1	.	TRBV25-1	TGTGCCAGCAGCCCAAGTCCCGGGACAGGGAACACTGAAGCTTTCTTT	CASSPSPGTGNTEAFF
TRBJ2-1	.	.	TRBV5-1	TGCGCCAGCAGCTTGGTGGTTGCGTCCTACAATGAGCAGTTCTTC	CASSLVVASYNEQFF